The following is a TCR beta chain sequence with its context. This sample is drawn from a study of blood T cell repertoires in COVID-19. Germline V lookup: CDR1 MDHEN, CDR2 SYDVKM. CDR3 length equals 17 residues. Trimming cost V 6 bases and J 3 bases; bases outside gene matches: 11. Sequencing was performed with immunoSEQ multiplex PCR; in TCRdb, only in-frame clones are kept and a portion is missing. The sample lists 150,000 or so clones, over 65% occurring once. The chain employs TRBV28 and TRBJ1-2, with TRBD1 matching 12 bases. The material sequenced was PBMCs or T cells enriched from blood (not recorded which). This clonotype originated in a woman in her 50s who had recovered from COVID-19. CDR3 bases: TGTGCCAGCAGCGCCGGGACAGGGGGCTTTCGTGACTATGGCTACACCTTC. Translation gives CASSAGTGGFRDYGYTF.